This T cell receptor beta chain was documented in a study of early T cells in non-severe SARS-CoV-2 infection. Trimming removed 4 bases at V and 4 bases at J, with 16 bases between. CDR3 length: 14 amino acids. Germline lookup yields CDR1 DFQATT and CDR2 SNEGSKA (reference sequence). The TCR library protocol attached unique molecular identifiers to the individual cDNA molecules. TCRdb re-called the 5' RACE reads with MiXCR, one entry per CDR3 protein. The sample holds around 82,000 distinct CDR3 sequences; approximately 12% are singletons and the top ten take about 3.5%. This clonotype appeared many times.

The sequenced sample consisted of whole blood. The genes are TRBV20-1 and TRBJ2-5; tentatively, D is TRBD1 or TRBD2 (7 bases each). The receptor was derived from an adult who was a healthcare worker with PCR-confirmed SARS-CoV-2 infection or an uninfected control (not recorded which). This CDR3 is CSAKGGGGRETQYF. The CDR3 region has the DNA TGCAGTGCTAAGGGGGGAGGGGGCAGAGAGACCCAGTACTTC.